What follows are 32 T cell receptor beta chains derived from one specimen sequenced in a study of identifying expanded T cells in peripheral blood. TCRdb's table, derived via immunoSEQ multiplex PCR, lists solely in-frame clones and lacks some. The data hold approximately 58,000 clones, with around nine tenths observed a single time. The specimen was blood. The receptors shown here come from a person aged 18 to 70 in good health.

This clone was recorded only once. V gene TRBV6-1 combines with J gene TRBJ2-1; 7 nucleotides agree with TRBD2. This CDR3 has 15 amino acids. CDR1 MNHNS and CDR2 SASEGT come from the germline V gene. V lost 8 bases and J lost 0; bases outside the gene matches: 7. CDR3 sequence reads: CASGLDLSSYNEQFF. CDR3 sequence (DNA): TGTGCCAGCGGACTAGACCTCTCCTCCTACAATGAGCAGTTCTTC.

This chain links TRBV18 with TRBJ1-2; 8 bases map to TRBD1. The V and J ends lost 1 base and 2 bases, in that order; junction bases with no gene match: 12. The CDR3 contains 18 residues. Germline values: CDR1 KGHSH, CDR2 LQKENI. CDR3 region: CASSPRTPGQETNYGYTF. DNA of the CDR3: TGTGCCAGCTCACCACGGACACCGGGACAGGAAACCAACTATGGCTACACCTTC.

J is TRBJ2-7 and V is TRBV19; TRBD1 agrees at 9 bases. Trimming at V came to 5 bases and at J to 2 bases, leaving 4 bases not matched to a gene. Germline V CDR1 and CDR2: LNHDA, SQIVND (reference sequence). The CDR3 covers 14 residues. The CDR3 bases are TGTGCCAGTAGTGGGGGACAGGGAGCCTACGAGCAGTACTTC. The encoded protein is CASSGGQGAYEQYF.

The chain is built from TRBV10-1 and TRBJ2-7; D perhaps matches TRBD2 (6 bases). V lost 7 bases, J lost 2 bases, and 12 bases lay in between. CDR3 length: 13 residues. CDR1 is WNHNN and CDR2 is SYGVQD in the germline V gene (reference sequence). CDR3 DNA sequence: TGCGCCAGCACTAATGCTAGCGCCTACGAGCAGTACTTC. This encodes CASTNASAYEQYF.

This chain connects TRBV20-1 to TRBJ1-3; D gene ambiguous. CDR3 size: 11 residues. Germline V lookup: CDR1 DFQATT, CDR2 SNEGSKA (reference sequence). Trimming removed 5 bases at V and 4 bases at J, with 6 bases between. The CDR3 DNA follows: TGCAGTGCTCCACAGGGAAACACCATATATTTT. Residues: CSAPQGNTIYF.

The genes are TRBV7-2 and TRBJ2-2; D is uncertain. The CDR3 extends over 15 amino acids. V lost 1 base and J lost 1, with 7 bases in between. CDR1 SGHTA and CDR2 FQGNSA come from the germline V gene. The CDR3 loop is CASSLGPGNTGELFF. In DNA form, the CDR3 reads TGTGCCAGCAGCTTAGGACCGGGGAACACCGGGGAGCTGTTTTTT.

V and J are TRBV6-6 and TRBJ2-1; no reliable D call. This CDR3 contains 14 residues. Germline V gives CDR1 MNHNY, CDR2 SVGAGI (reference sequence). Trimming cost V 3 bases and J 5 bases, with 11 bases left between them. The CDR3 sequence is CASSYWKDDNEQFF. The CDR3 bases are TGTGCCAGCAGTTATTGGAAGGACGACAATGAGCAGTTCTTC.

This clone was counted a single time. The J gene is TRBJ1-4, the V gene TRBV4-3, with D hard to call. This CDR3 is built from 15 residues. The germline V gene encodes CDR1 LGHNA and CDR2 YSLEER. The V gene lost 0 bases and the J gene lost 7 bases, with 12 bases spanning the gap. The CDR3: CASSQDEGVGEKLFF. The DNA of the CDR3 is TGCGCCAGCAGCCAAGACGAGGGAGTAGGTGAAAAACTGTTTTTT.

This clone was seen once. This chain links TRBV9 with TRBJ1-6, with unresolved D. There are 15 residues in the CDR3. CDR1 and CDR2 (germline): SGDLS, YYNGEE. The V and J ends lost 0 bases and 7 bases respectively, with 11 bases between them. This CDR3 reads CASSVAGTLNSPLHF. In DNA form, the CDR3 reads TGTGCCAGCAGCGTAGCGGGAACCCTAAATTCACCCCTCCACTTT. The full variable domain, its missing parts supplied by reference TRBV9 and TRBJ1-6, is DSGVTQTPKHLITATGQRVTLRCSPRSGDLSVYWYQQSLDQGLQFLIQYYNGEERAKGNILERFSAQQFPDLHSELNLSSLELGDSALYFCASSVAGTLNSPLHFGNGTRLTVT.

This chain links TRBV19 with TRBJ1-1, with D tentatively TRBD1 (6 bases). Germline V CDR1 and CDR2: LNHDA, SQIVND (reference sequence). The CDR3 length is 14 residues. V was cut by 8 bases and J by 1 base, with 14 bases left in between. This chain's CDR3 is CASGSGHQNTEAFF. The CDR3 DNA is TGTGCCAGTGGATCGGGACACCAGAACACTGAAGCTTTCTTT.

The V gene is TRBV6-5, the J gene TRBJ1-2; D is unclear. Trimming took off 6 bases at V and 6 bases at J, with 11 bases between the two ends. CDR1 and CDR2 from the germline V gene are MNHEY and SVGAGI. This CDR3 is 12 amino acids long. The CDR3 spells CASRIREDGYTF. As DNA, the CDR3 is TGTGCCAGCAGGATTCGGGAGGATGGCTACACCTTC.

The DNA of the CDR3 is TGCAGCGCCGCGCCGGGGGGGACCCAGTACTTC. Its protein is CSAAPGGTQYF. This chain links TRBV29-1 with TRBJ2-5; TRBD2 aligns across 7 bases. CDR1 SQVTM and CDR2 ANQGSEA come from the germline V gene. The CDR3 has 11 residues. V lost 7 bases to trimming and J lost 7 bases; unmatched junction nucleotides: 6.

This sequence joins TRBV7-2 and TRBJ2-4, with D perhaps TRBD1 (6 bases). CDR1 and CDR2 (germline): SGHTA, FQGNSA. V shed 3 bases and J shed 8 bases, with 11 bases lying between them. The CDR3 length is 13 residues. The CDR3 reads CASSLGHRDIQYF. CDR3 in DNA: TGTGCCAGCAGCTTGGGACACAGAGACATTCAGTACTTC.

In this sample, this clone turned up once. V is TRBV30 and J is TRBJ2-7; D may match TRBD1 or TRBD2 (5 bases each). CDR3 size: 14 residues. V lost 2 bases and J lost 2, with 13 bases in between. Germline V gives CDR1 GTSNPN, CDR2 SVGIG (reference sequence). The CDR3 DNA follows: TGTGCCTGGAGTCCACGGGGCCTTACCTACGAGCAGTACTTC. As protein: CAWSPRGLTYEQYF. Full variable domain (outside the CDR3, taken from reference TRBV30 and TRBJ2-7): SQTIHQWPATLVQPVGSPLSLECTVEGTSNPNLYWYRQAAGRGLQLLFYSVGIGQISSEVPQNLSASRPQDRQFILSSKKLLLSDSGFYLCAWSPRGLTYEQYFGPGTRLTVT.

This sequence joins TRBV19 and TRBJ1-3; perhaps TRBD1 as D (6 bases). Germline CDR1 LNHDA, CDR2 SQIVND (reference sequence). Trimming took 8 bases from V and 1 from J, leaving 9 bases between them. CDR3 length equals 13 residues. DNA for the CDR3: TGTGCCAGTGAACAGGGTTCTGGAAACACCATATATTTT. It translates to CASEQGSGNTIYF.

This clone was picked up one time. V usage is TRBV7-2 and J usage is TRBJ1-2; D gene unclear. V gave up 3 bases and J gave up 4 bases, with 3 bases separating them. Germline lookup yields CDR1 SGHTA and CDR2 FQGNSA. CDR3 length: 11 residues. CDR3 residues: CASSFGYGYTF. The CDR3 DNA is TGTGCCAGCAGCTTTGGCTATGGCTACACCTTC.

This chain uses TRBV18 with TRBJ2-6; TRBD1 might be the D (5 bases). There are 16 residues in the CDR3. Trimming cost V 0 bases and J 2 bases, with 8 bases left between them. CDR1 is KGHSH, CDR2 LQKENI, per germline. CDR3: CASSPPVRAGANVLTF. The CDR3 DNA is TGTGCCAGCTCACCACCTGTCAGGGCTGGGGCCAACGTCCTGACTTTC.

Written as DNA, the CDR3 is TGTGCCAGCTCTCCTCCCTCTGGGGCCAACGTCCTGACTTTC. Translated, it gives CASSPPSGANVLTF. V usage is TRBV2 and J usage is TRBJ2-6; D gene unclear. Trimming stripped 8 bases from V and 0 bases from J, with 8 bases between. The CDR3 is 14 residues long. The V gene's germline CDR1 is SNHLY and CDR2 FYNNEI.

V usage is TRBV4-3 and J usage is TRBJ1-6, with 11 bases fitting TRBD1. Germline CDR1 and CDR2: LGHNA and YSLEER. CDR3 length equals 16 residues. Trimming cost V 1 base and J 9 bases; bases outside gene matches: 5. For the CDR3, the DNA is TGCGCCAGCAGCCAAGTACCCGGGACAGGGGGTTCACCCCTCCACTTT. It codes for CASSQVPGTGGSPLHF.

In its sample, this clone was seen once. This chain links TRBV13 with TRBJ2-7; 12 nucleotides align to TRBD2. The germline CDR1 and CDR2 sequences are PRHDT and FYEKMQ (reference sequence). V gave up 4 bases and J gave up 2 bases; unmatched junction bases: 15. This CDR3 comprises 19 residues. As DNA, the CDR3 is TGTGCCAGCAGCTCGACGCATACCCTAGCGGGGGGGAAAACCTACGAGCAGTACTTC. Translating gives CASSSTHTLAGGKTYEQYF.

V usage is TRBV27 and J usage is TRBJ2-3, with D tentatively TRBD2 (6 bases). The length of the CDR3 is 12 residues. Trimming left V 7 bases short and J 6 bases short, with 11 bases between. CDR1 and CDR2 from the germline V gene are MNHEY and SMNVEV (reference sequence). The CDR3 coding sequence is TGTGCCAGCAAACCCAGCGGGGATACGCAGTATTTT. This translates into CASKPSGDTQYF.

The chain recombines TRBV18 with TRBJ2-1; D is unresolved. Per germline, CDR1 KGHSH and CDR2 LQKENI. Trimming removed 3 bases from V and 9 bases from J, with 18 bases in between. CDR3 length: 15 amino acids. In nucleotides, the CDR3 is TGTGCCAGCTCACCGGTCTATGGGGTACTTTTTGAGCAGTTCTTC. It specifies CASSPVYGVLFEQFF.

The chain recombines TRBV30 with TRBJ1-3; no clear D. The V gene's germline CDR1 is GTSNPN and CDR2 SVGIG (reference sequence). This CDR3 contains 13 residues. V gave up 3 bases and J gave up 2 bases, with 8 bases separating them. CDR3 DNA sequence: TGTGCCTGGAGCCTAAATACTGGAAACACCATATATTTT. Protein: CAWSLNTGNTIYF.

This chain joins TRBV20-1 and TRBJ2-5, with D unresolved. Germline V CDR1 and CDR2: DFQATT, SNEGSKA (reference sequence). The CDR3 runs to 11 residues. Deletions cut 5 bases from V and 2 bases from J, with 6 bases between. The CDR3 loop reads CSALGQETQYF. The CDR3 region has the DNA TGCAGTGCTCTCGGTCAAGAGACCCAGTACTTC.

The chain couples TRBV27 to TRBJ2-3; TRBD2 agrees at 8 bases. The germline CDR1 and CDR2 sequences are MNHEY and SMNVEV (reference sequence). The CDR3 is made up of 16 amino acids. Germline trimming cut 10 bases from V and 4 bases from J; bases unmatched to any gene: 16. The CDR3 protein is CATTPSGGGGADTQYF. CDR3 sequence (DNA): TGTGCCACCACCCCGTCCGGGGGGGGCGGGGCAGATACGCAGTATTTT.

The CDR3 sequence is CASSPTSGRHEQYF. Written as DNA, the CDR3 is TGCGCCAGCAGCCCGACTAGCGGGAGACACGAGCAGTACTTC. The J gene is TRBJ2-7, the V gene TRBV4-1, with 12 nucleotides matching TRBD2. CDR1 is MGHRA and CDR2 is YSYEKL in the germline V gene. The CDR3 contains 14 residues. V lost 4 bases, J lost 5 bases, and 3 bases stayed unmatched.

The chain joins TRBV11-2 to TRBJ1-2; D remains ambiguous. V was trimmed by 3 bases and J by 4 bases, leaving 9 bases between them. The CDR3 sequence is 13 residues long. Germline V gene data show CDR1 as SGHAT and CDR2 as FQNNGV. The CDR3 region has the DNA TGTGCCAGCAGCTTTCGGGGAACCTATGGCTACACCTTC. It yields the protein CASSFRGTYGYTF.

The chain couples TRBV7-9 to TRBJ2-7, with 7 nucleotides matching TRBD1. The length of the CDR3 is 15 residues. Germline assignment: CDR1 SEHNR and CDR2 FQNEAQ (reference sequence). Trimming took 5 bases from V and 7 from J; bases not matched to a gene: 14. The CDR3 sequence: CASSTTRTGQGEQYF. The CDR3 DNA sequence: TGTGCCAGCAGCACCACCAGGACAGGTCAAGGGGAGCAGTACTTC. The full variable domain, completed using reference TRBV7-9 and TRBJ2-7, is DTGVSQNPRHKITKRGQNVTFRCDPISEHNRLYWYRQTLGQGPEFLTYFQNEAQLEKSRLLSDRFSAERPKGSFSTLEIQRTEQGDSAMYLCASSTTRTGQGEQYFGPGTRLTVT.

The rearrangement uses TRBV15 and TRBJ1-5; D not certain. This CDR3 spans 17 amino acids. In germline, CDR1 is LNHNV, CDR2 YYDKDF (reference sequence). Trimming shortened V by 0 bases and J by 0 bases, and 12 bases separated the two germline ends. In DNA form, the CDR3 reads TGTGCCACCAGCAGAGATCTTCCCCTATATAGCAATCAGCCCCAGCATTTT. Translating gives CATSRDLPLYSNQPQHF.

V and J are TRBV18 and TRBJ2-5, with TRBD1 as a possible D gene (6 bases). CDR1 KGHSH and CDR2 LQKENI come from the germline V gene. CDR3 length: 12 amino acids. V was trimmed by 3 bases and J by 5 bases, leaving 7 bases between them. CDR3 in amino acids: CASSPRGETQYF. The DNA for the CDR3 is TGTGCCAGCTCACCCAGGGGTGAGACCCAGTACTTC.

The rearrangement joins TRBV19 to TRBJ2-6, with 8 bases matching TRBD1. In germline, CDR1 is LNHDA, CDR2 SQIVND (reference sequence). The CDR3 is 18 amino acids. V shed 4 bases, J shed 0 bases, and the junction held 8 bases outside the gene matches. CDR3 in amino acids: CASSTTGQESSGANVLTF. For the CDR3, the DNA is TGTGCCAGTAGTACCACGGGACAGGAGAGCTCTGGGGCCAACGTCCTGACTTTC.

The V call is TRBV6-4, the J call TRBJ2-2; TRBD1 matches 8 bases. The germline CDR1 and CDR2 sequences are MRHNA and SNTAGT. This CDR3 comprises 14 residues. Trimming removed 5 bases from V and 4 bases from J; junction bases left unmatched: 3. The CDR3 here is CASSSGGGTGELFF. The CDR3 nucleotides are TGTGCCAGCAGTTCAGGGGGCGGCACCGGGGAGCTGTTTTTT.